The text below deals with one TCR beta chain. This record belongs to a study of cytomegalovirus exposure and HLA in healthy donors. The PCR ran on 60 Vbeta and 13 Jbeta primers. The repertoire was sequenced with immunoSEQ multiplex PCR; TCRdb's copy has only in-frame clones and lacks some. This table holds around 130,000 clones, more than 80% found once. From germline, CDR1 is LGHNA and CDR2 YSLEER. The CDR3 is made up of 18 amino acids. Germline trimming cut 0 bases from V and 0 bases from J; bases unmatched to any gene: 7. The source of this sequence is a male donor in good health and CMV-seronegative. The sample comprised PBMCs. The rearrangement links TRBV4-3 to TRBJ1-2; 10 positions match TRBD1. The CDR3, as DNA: TGCGCCAGCAGCCAAGATAGGGGACAGGGGCCCGCTAACTATGGCTACACCTTC. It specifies CASSQDRGQGPANYGYTF.